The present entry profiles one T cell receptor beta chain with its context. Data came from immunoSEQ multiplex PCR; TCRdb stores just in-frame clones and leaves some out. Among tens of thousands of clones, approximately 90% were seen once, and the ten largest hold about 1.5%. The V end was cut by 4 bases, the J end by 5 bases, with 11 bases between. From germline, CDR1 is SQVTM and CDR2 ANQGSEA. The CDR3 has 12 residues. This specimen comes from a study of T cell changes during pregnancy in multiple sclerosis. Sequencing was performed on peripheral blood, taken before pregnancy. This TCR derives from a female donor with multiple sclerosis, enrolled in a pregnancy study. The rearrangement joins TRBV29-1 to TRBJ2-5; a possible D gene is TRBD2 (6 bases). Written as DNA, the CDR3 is TGCAGCGTTGTGGGAGGAAGGGAGACCCAGTACTTC. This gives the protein CSVVGGRETQYF. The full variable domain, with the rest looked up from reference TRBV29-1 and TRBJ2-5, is SAVISQKPSRDICQRGTSLTIQCQVDSQVTMMFWYRQQPGQSLTLIATANQGSEATYESGFVIDKFPISRPNLTFSTLTVSNMSPEDSSIYLCSVVGGRETQYFGPGTRLLVL.